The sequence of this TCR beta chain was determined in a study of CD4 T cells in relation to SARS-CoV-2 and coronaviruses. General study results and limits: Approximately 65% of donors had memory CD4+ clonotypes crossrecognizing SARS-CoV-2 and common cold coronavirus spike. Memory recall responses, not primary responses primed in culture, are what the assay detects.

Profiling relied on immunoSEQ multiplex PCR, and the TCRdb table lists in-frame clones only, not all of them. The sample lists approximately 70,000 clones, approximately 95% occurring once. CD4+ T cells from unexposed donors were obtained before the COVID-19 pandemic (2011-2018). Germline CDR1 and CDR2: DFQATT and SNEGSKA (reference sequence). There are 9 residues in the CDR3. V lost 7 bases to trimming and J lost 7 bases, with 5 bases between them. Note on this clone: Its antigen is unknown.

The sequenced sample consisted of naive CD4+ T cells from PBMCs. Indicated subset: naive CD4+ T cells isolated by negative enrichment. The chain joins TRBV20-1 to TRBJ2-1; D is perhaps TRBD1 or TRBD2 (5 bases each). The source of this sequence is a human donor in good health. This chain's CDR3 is CSGGNEQFF. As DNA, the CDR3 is TGCAGTGGGGGGAATGAGCAGTTCTTC.